This T cell receptor (beta chain) was sequenced for a study of cytomegalovirus exposure and HLA in healthy donors. Sequencing used immunoSEQ multiplex PCR; TCRdb keeps in-frame clones, though not all of them. The sample shows 250,000 to 400,000 clones, nearly 90% of them seen only once. Worth noting for this clone: What it binds is unknown.

The CDR3 consists of 14 residues. Per the germline V gene, CDR1 is MNHEY and CDR2 is SVGAGI. Trimming shortened V by 1 base and J by 6 bases, and 13 bases separated the two germline ends. Broader study findings: It was reported that the classifier diagnosed cytomegalovirus status with high specificity and sensitivity in both the original and validation cohorts.

The donors were members of the validation cohort, which comprised 120 subjects and was separate from the first cohort of 600 to 800 subjects. The rearrangement uses TRBV6-5 and TRBJ2-7, with D perhaps matching TRBD1 (6 bases). The specimen sequenced was PBMCs. This receptor was identified in a young man in good health and CMV-seronegative. This CDR3 reads CASSYLQGSGEQYF. The CDR3 nucleotides are TGTGCCAGCAGTTACTTACAGGGAAGCGGCGAGCAGTACTTC.